The sample holds a few counts of the clone carrying this T cell receptor (beta chain). Its antigen is as yet unknown. The V end was cut by 1 base, the J end by 4 bases, with 13 bases between. This CDR3 spans 15 amino acids. Germline V gives CDR1 MNHNS, CDR2 SASEGT. For TCR, cDNA came from 5'RACE template switching, which added a universal primer site and UMIs. One entry per CDR3 protein, called by TCRdb with MiXCR from the 5' RACE reads. Of a few hundred thousand distinct CDR3 sequences in the sample, around 4.9% were seen once. The data stem from a study of T cells after yellow fever vaccination. Regarding the study as a whole: Highly abundant clonotypes carried over from the bulk population could end up in FACS-sorted repertoires as contaminants. Weaker overall was a secondary response that nonetheless peaked faster, on day 5 versus 15. Most primary-vaccination clones recurred post-booster (roughly 96% CD4, around 90% CD8).

The sequence was collected from a man younger than 30 who received the YFV17D yellow fever vaccine. The sample in question was CD4+ T cells sorted from PBMCs, obtained on the day of the yellow fever booster vaccination. The rearrangement uses TRBV6-1 and TRBJ1-2, with D unclear. The CDR3 spells CASSEVVGHLYGYTF. The CDR3 nucleotides read TGTGCCAGCAGTGAAGTCGTGGGTCACCTCTATGGCTACACCTTC.